The 23 T cell receptor beta chains in this list originate from one sample, sequenced in a study of CD4 T cells in lung cancer. Profiled with immunoSEQ multiplex PCR; TCRdb holds only in-frame clones, not every one. The table includes roughly 4,800 clones, around 74% detected once. The specimen was lung tumor tissue. The origin of the receptors is a man aged 55-75 years with non-small cell lung cancer.

The gene calls are TRBV5-4 and TRBJ2-7; 12 nucleotides agree with TRBD2. This CDR3 contains 12 residues. With 4 bases clipped from V and 12 bases from J, the junction kept 5 bases outside the gene matches. The germline V gene has CDR1 SGHNT and CDR2 YYREEE (reference sequence). The CDR3 spells CASSRTSGVRYV. Written as DNA, the CDR3 is TGTGCCAGCAGCAGGACTAGCGGGGTCAGGTACGTC.

This chain links TRBV30 with TRBJ2-2, with TRBD2 identical over 9 bases. This CDR3 is built from 15 residues. Germline assignment: CDR1 GTSNPN and CDR2 SVGIG (reference sequence). V was pared by 2 bases and J by 6 bases, with 7 bases of the junction left unmatched. CDR3 sequence (DNA): TGTGCCTGGAGTATCCAGGCGGGAGGGGCCGGGGAGCTGTTTTTT. It codes for CAWSIQAGGAGELFF.

The rearrangement uses TRBV5-1 and TRBJ2-7, with 9 bases aligning to TRBD2. This CDR3 is built from 16 residues. J gave up 2 bases and V 0 bases, and 6 bases lay outside the gene matches. The V gene's germline CDR1 is SGHRS and CDR2 YFSETQ. Here the CDR3 DNA reads TGCGCCAGCAGCTTGGGGTTGCGGGAGGGCCCCTACGAGCAGTACGTC. Translation: CASSLGLREGPYEQYV.

This sequence joins TRBV6-1 and TRBJ2-5, with D possibly TRBD1 on 6 matching bases. Trimming took 4 bases from V and 2 from J, leaving 11 bases between them. CDR1 and CDR2 (germline): MNHNS, SASEGT. The CDR3 contains 14 residues. DNA for the CDR3: TGTGCCAGCAGTGGAGGCGGACAGCAAGAGACCCAGTACTTC. This translates into CASSGGGQQETQYF.

The chain recombines TRBV19 with TRBJ2-7; 7 bases are a match to TRBD1. The V gene's germline CDR1 is LNHDA and CDR2 SQIVND (reference sequence). V trimming: 4 bases; J trimming: 5 bases; junction bases outside the gene matches: 5. The CDR3 loop spans 13 amino acids. The CDR3 reads CASSTRQGDEQYF. CDR3 DNA: TGTGCCAGTAGTACCCGCCAGGGGGACGAGCAGTACTTC. The full variable domain, in which reference TRBV19 and TRBJ2-7 provide the parts outside the CDR3, is DGGITQSPKYLFRKEGQNVTLSCEQNLNHDAMYWYRQDPGQGLRLIYYSQIVNDFQKGDIAEGYSVSREKKESFPLTVTSAQKNPTAFYLCASSTRQGDEQYFGPGTRLTVT.

The chain recombines TRBV5-4 with TRBJ2-1; no clear D gene. The CDR3 consists of 13 residues. In germline, CDR1 is SGHNT, CDR2 YYREEE (reference sequence). V was shortened by 4 bases and J by 4 bases, with 9 bases between the two germline ends. In DNA form, the CDR3 reads TGTGCCAGCAGCCACAGTGATTACAATGAGCAGTTCTTC. It yields the protein CASSHSDYNEQFF.

The rearrangement links TRBV19 to TRBJ1-3; no reliable D call. The CDR3 has 13 amino acids. V lost 1 base and J 3 bases, leaving 4 bases between the germline ends. Germline V gene sequence: CDR1 LNHDA, CDR2 SQIVND (reference sequence). The CDR3 reads CASSIGVGNTIYF. The DNA for the CDR3 is TGTGCCAGTAGTATAGGAGTTGGAAACACCATATATTTT.

This clone has a single count. V and J are TRBV5-1 and TRBJ2-3, with 8 nucleotides matching TRBD1. Germline V gives CDR1 SGHRS, CDR2 YFSETQ. The length of the CDR3 is 14 residues. With V trimmed by 4 bases and J by 6 bases, 7 bases remained unmatched. Here the CDR3 DNA reads TGCGCCAGCAGCGGTCAGGGGGCCTTCGATACGCAGTATTTT. Its translation is CASSGQGAFDTQYF.

This chain links TRBV10-2 with TRBJ1-5; maybe TRBD1 (5 bases). Trimming removed 5 bases from V and 7 bases from J, with 12 bases in between. CDR3 length: 13 residues. CDR1 is WSHSY and CDR2 is SAAADI in the germline V gene. The CDR3 protein is CASSRGGRQPQHF. DNA for the CDR3: TGCGCCAGCAGTCGGGGGGGAAGGCAGCCCCAGCATTTT.

This clone appeared a few times. This chain links TRBV6-1 with TRBJ1-2, with TRBD1 matching over 10 bases. The CDR3 contains 13 residues. V shed 6 bases, J shed 7 bases, and the junction held 5 bases outside the gene matches. Germline V gene sequence: CDR1 MNHNS, CDR2 SASEGT. The CDR3 sequence is CASSPDRGAGYTF. CDR3 nucleotide sequence: TGTGCCAGCAGCCCGGACAGGGGGGCTGGCTACACCTTC.

This chain links TRBV18 with TRBJ2-7; D gene ambiguous. The CDR3 contains 15 residues. Trimming shortened V by 4 bases and J by 3 bases, and 16 bases separated the two germline ends. The germline gives CDR1 KGHSH, CDR2 LQKENI. This chain's CDR3 is CASSQLPRVDYEQYF. The CDR3 bases are TGTGCCAGCTCACAACTACCCCGGGTCGACTACGAGCAGTACTTC.

V usage is TRBV11-2 and J usage is TRBJ1-6, with no clear D. This CDR3 contains 14 residues. Germline-derived CDR1 and CDR2 are SGHAT and FQNNGV. The V and J ends lost 5 bases and 7 bases respectively, with 12 bases between them. CDR3 nucleotide sequence: TGTGCCAGCAGCCCCAGCTTCGGGAATTCACCCCTCCACTTT. Encoded protein: CASSPSFGNSPLHF.

The chain has TRBV19 and TRBJ2-1; 9 bases fit TRBD2. Germline CDR1 and CDR2: LNHDA and SQIVND (reference sequence). V lost 1 base and J lost 5; bases outside the gene matches: 3. The CDR3 extends over 15 amino acids. Here the CDR3 reads CASSIGTSANNEQFF. The DNA for the CDR3 is TGTGCCAGTAGTATAGGGACTAGCGCCAACAATGAGCAGTTCTTC.

J is TRBJ2-7 and V is TRBV27; D possibly corresponds to TRBD2 (5 bases). Germline V CDR1 and CDR2: MNHEY, SMNVEV (reference sequence). This CDR3 is 14 amino acids long. The V gene lost 2 bases and the J gene lost 7 bases, with 15 bases spanning the gap. CDR3 amino acids: CASSLRIGGFEQYF. The CDR3 DNA is TGTGCCAGCAGTTTACGCATTGGCGGGTTTGAGCAGTACTTC.

This clone was seen a few times. This chain joins TRBV6-1 and TRBJ2-7; TRBD1 matches 7 bases. This CDR3 has 15 residues. Looked up from germline, CDR1 is MNHNS and CDR2 is SASEGT. Unmatched junction bases numbered 5, after V lost 2 bases and J lost 1 base. This CDR3 is CASSESAGGSYEQYV. The CDR3 nucleotides read TGTGCCAGCAGTGAATCGGCAGGGGGATCCTACGAGCAGTACGTC.

This clone appeared a few times. The chain is built from TRBV2 and TRBJ2-2; 7 bases map to TRBD2. The CDR3 is 14 residues long. The V gene end was trimmed by 5 bases and the J gene end by 1 base; junction bases not matched to a gene: 1. From germline, CDR1 is SNHLY and CDR2 FYNNEI. In nucleotides, the CDR3 is TGTGCCAGCAGTCGGACTAGGAACACCGGGGAGCTGTTTTTT. It translates to CASSRTRNTGELFF.

This chain connects TRBV2 to TRBJ2-1; TRBD2 is a possible D gene (5 bases). Germline V CDR1 and CDR2: SNHLY, FYNNEI. The ends were cut back, 6 bases at V and 3 bases at J, with 15 bases in the middle. The CDR3 contains 15 residues. This CDR3 is CASSPSRGFYNEQFF. DNA for the CDR3: TGTGCCAGCAGCCCCTCCCGCGGGTTCTACAATGAGCAGTTCTTC.

The V call is TRBV5-1, the J call TRBJ2-1; maybe TRBD2 (5 bases). CDR1 and CDR2 from the germline V gene are SGHRS and YFSETQ. The CDR3 is made up of 14 amino acids. The V and J ends lost 7 bases and 0 bases respectively, with 11 bases between them. The CDR3, as DNA: TGCGCCAGCGGCGGGCCTAGCTCCTACAATGAGCAGTTCTTC. Its translation is CASGGPSSYNEQFF. Full variable domain (remainder filled in from reference TRBV5-1 and TRBJ2-1): KAGVTQTPRYLIKTRGQQVTLSCSPISGHRSVSWYQQTPGQGLQFLFEYFSETQRNKGNFPGRFSGRQFSNSRSEMNVSTLELGDSALYLCASGGPSSYNEQFFGPGTRLTVL.

This chain joins TRBV5-1 and TRBJ1-4, with D perhaps matching TRBD1 (5 bases). Per germline, CDR1 SGHRS and CDR2 YFSETQ. The V end was cut by 1 base, the J end by 8 bases, with 9 bases between. This CDR3 has 13 amino acids. DNA for the CDR3: TGCGCCAGCAGCTTGTGGGGGGGAGAAAAACTGTTTTTT. It encodes CASSLWGGEKLFF.

This rearrangement joins TRBV7-6 to TRBJ2-7; 8 bases are a match to TRBD1. This CDR3 has 12 amino acids. The germline CDR1 and CDR2 sequences are SGHVS and FNYEAQ. With 10 bases clipped from V and 0 bases from J, the junction kept 2 bases outside the gene matches. CDR3 DNA sequence: TGTGCCACGGGACAGGTCTCCTACGAGCAGTACGTC. Its translation: CATGQVSYEQYV.

This chain joins TRBV7-3 and TRBJ2-7; the D is unclear. V shed 2 bases and J shed 4 bases, with 9 bases lying between them. This CDR3 is 13 amino acids long. The germline V gene encodes CDR1 SGHTA and CDR2 FQGTGA. In DNA, the CDR3 is TGTGCCAGCAGCTTAGCGTCGACTTACGAGCAGTACGTC. It is translated as CASSLASTYEQYV.

The J gene is TRBJ2-1, the V gene TRBV16; possibly TRBD1 for D (6 bases). Trimming pared 1 base from V and 3 bases from J, leaving 13 bases between. Germline V gene sequence: CDR1 KGHSY, CDR2 FQNENV. There are 16 residues in the CDR3. The CDR3 is CASSQWERQDYNEQFF. The CDR3 DNA reads as TGTGCCAGCAGCCAATGGGAAAGACAGGACTACAATGAGCAGTTCTTC.

The chain couples TRBV9 to TRBJ1-3, with 8 bases fitting TRBD1. Germline lookup yields CDR1 SGDLS and CDR2 YYNGEE. V gave up 5 bases and J gave up 0 bases; unmatched junction bases: 1. The CDR3 is 14 amino acids. The CDR3 coding sequence is TGTGCCAGCAGGACAGGGGACTCTGGAAACACCATATATTTT. It yields the protein CASRTGDSGNTIYF.